The 25 T cell receptor beta chains below were found in one sample sequenced in a study of T-cell memory formation after mild COVID-19. TCRdb itself ran the 5' RACE reads through MiXCR, one entry per CDR3 protein. The table shows roughly 100,000 distinct CDR3 sequences, with around 13% occurring only once. Sequencing used PBMCs or a T cell subset sorted from them (not recorded which). These TCRs come from an adult woman who had mild COVID-19 (a few samples of this study predate the infection). Cell type and time point are not known.

This clonotype was recorded at least ten times. The chain combines TRBV29-1 with TRBJ2-7; tentative D call: TRBD2 (6 bases). Germline V gene sequence: CDR1 SQVTM, CDR2 ANQGSEA. V lost 2 bases and J lost 4, with 18 bases in between. The CDR3 consists of 15 residues. The CDR3 loop is CSVELEWGVEYEQYF. The CDR3 DNA reads as TGCAGCGTTGAATTAGAGTGGGGGGTGGAATACGAGCAGTACTTC.

The chain is built from TRBV5-1 and TRBJ2-3; 9 nucleotides align to TRBD2. The CDR3 sequence is 15 residues long. Germline CDR1 is SGHRS and CDR2 is YFSETQ. V lost 7 bases to trimming and J lost 1 base; unmatched junction nucleotides: 7. The CDR3 protein is CASGPLAGGTDTQYF. As DNA, the CDR3 is TGCGCCAGCGGACCTTTAGCGGGGGGCACAGATACGCAGTATTTT.

This clonotype was counted between two and nine times. V usage is TRBV4-1 and J usage is TRBJ2-3; 10 bases agree with TRBD2. Germline V gene lookup returns CDR1 MGHRA and CDR2 YSYEKL. CDR3 length: 16 amino acids. The V and J ends lost 3 bases and 2 bases, in that order; junction bases with no gene match: 5. CDR3 region: CASSQPSGGYTDTQYF. CDR3 nucleotides: TGCGCCAGCAGCCAGCCTAGCGGGGGATACACAGATACGCAGTATTTT.

The J gene is TRBJ1-2, the V gene TRBV5-1; 7 nucleotides align to TRBD1. CDR1 SGHRS and CDR2 YFSETQ come from the germline V gene. CDR3 length: 13 residues. With V trimmed by 4 bases and J by 6 bases, 6 bases remained unmatched. The CDR3 DNA is TGCGCCAGCAGCCCCACGACAGGGAATGGCTACACCTTC. This sequence encodes CASSPTTGNGYTF.

This clonotype was counted only a few times. One junction end does not reproduce the germline sequence, and a read error may be involved. The J gene is TRBJ1-1, the V gene TRBV3-1; 10 bases match TRBD1. The CDR3 extends over 15 amino acids. The germline gives CDR1 LGHDT, CDR2 YNNKEL (reference sequence). The CDR3 loop reads CATTATGGIDTEAFF. The CDR3 DNA is TGCGCCACGACGGCGACAGGGGGCATCGACACTGAAGCTTTCTTT.

This clonotype showed up many times. The chain recombines TRBV4-1 with TRBJ2-1, with D perhaps matching TRBD1 (5 bases). The V gene lost 1 base and the J gene lost 4 bases, with 11 bases spanning the gap. Germline V gives CDR1 MGHRA, CDR2 YSYEKL. CDR3 length: 15 amino acids. The CDR3 coding sequence is TGCGCCAGCAGCCAAGTCCCAGGGAAATACAATGAGCAGTTCTTC. Translated: CASSQVPGKYNEQFF.

V gene TRBV7-9 combines with J gene TRBJ2-7; maybe TRBD1 (6 bases). The CDR3 loop spans 15 amino acids. Trimming removed 6 bases at V and 0 bases at J, with 15 bases between. CDR1 is SEHNR, CDR2 FQNEAQ, per germline (reference sequence). CDR3 loop: CASSRPGHTSYEQYF. CDR3 sequence (DNA): TGTGCCAGCAGTCGACCGGGACATACCTCCTACGAGCAGTACTTC.

This clonotype was seen a few times. V is TRBV12-3 or TRBV12-4 and J is TRBJ2-3; 8 bases map to TRBD2. Losses at the gene ends were 6 bases for V and 1 base for J; bases not matched to a gene: 6. The CDR3 has 15 amino acids. CDR3 sequence reads: CASSYSGAGTDTQYF. Written as DNA, the CDR3 is TGTGCCAGCAGCTATAGCGGGGCGGGCACAGATACGCAGTATTTT.

This clonotype was counted many times. V and J are TRBV24-1 and TRBJ2-3; 9 nucleotides match TRBD1. V gave up 4 bases and J gave up 3 bases; unmatched junction bases: 1. CDR3 size: 14 residues. Germline-derived CDR1 and CDR2 are KGHDR and SFDVKD. CDR3 nucleotides: TGTGCCACCAGTGAAGGGACAGGGACAGATACGCAGTATTTT. Its translation: CATSEGTGTDTQYF.

J is TRBJ1-2 and V is TRBV20-1; 7 nucleotides line up with TRBD1. J was trimmed by 4 bases and V by 2 bases; bases with no gene match: 10. This CDR3 is built from 15 residues. Germline assignment: CDR1 DFQATT and CDR2 SNEGSKA (reference sequence). Written as DNA, the CDR3 is TGCAGTGCTAGATTCGACCCGACAGGGTCCTATGGCTACACCTTC. Translating gives CSARFDPTGSYGYTF.

This clonotype was found a few times. The gene calls are TRBV4-1 and TRBJ2-3; tentatively, D is TRBD1 (6 bases). Trimming removed 4 bases from V and 0 bases from J, with 14 bases in between. The CDR3 sequence is 16 residues long. The V gene's germline CDR1 is MGHRA and CDR2 YSYEKL. The CDR3 loop reads CASSLAGTSSTDTQYF. In DNA, the CDR3 is TGCGCCAGCAGCCTGGCCGGGACAAGTAGCACAGATACGCAGTATTTT.

This chain uses TRBV12-3 or TRBV12-4 with TRBJ2-5, with 14 bases aligning to TRBD2. The CDR3 totals 18 residues. V shed 6 bases, J shed 5 bases, and the junction held 14 bases outside the gene matches. The CDR3 sequence is CASRPGLAGENPLETQYF. The CDR3 coding sequence is TGTGCCAGCAGGCCGGGACTAGCGGGGGAGAACCCCTTGGAGACCCAGTACTTC.

This clonotype came up a few times. V gene TRBV5-1 combines with J gene TRBJ2-5; D might be TRBD1 (7 bases). This CDR3 is built from 15 residues. Trimming cost V 0 bases and J 5 bases, with 14 bases left between them. Germline-derived CDR1 and CDR2 are SGHRS and YFSETQ. The CDR3 DNA reads TGCGCCAGCAGCTTGGTTGCCTCAGGGGGGGAGACCCAGTACTTC. This translates into CASSLVASGGETQYF.

This clonotype has more than one count but fewer than ten. V usage is TRBV20-1 and J usage is TRBJ2-3; D gene ambiguous. The CDR3 length is 14 residues. Between the trimmed V and J ends, which lost 0 bases and 6 bases, there was a span of 13 bases. Germline CDR1 reads DFQATT; CDR2 reads SNEGSKA (reference sequence). The CDR3 here is CSARDMGWTDTQYF. The CDR3 region has the DNA TGCAGTGCTAGAGATATGGGCTGGACGGATACGCAGTATTTT.

In its sample, this clonotype was seen a few times. The chain has TRBV9 and TRBJ2-7; 13 nucleotides line up with TRBD2. V dropped 0 bases and J dropped 2; count of bases not matched to a gene: 5. This CDR3 is 17 amino acids long. CDR1 and CDR2 from the germline V gene are SGDLS and YYNGEE. CDR3 protein: CASSVDTGLAGAYEQYF. The CDR3, as DNA: TGTGCCAGCAGCGTAGATACCGGACTAGCGGGGGCCTACGAGCAGTACTTC. The complete variable domain, with remaining parts taken from reference TRBV9 and TRBJ2-7, reads DSGVTQTPKHLITATGQRVTLRCSPRSGDLSVYWYQQSLDQGLQFLIQYYNGEERAKGNILERFSAQQFPDLHSELNLSSLELGDSALYFCASSVDTGLAGAYEQYFGPGTRLTVT.

This clonotype has only a few counts. The V gene is TRBV5-1, the J gene TRBJ1-2; 7 positions match TRBD1. V lost 4 bases, J lost 3 bases, and 6 bases stayed unmatched. The germline gives CDR1 SGHRS, CDR2 YFSETQ. The CDR3 consists of 14 residues. DNA of the CDR3: TGCGCCAGCAGCGGAACAGGGGCGGACTATGGCTACACCTTC. Amino acids: CASSGTGADYGYTF.

This clonotype turned up a few times. The chain uses TRBV5-1 and TRBJ2-5; D is ambiguous. The CDR3 length is 13 residues. The germline V and J ends were trimmed by 2 bases and 3 bases, with 8 bases remaining between them. CDR1 is SGHRS, CDR2 YFSETQ, per germline. The DNA for the CDR3 is TGCGCCAGCAGCTTTATCCCCAAAGAGACCCAGTACTTC. This translates into CASSFIPKETQYF. Together with reference TRBV5-1 and TRBJ2-5, the CDR3 gives the full variable domain: KAGVTQTPRYLIKTRGQQVTLSCSPISGHRSVSWYQQTPGQGLQFLFEYFSETQRNKGNFPGRFSGRQFSNSRSEMNVSTLELGDSALYLCASSFIPKETQYFGPGTRLLVL.

This clonotype was seen more than once but under ten times. The chain carries TRBV20-1 and TRBJ1-1; a weak D match, TRBD1 (5 bases). The CDR3 runs to 14 residues. Per germline, CDR1 DFQATT and CDR2 SNEGSKA (reference sequence). Trimming removed 0 bases at V and 7 bases at J, with 15 bases between. CDR3 bases: TGCAGTGCTAGAGATACCCAGGGCATAGGTGAAGCTTTCTTT. Translation gives CSARDTQGIGEAFF.

The chain joins TRBV19 to TRBJ1-2, with D tentatively TRBD1 (6 bases). This CDR3 comprises 13 residues. The germline CDR1 and CDR2 sequences are LNHDA and SQIVND (reference sequence). Between the trimmed V and J ends, which lost 4 bases and 4 bases, there was a span of 10 bases. CDR3 DNA: TGTGCCAGTAGTACCCCAGGGGCCTATGGCTACACCTTC. Residues: CASSTPGAYGYTF.

This clonotype was recorded many times. The CDR3 nucleotides are TGTGCCAGCAGTGCAACGGGGGGGAGCACAGATACGCAGTATTTT. Protein product: CASSATGGSTDTQYF. This rearrangement joins TRBV7-9 to TRBJ2-3, with 8 bases aligning to TRBD2. V was pared by 6 bases and J by 0 bases, with 5 bases of the junction left unmatched. The CDR3 runs to 15 residues. Germline CDR1 reads SEHNR; CDR2 reads FQNEAQ (reference sequence).

CDR3 in DNA: TGCGCCAGCAGCTTGGTGGTGCTAGACTCCTACAATGAGCAGTTCTTC. Its translation: CASSLVVLDSYNEQFF. The chain joins TRBV5-1 to TRBJ2-1, with D uncertain. Between the trimmed V and J ends, which lost 0 bases and 0 bases, there was a span of 10 bases. This CDR3 region has 16 residues. Germline assignment: CDR1 SGHRS and CDR2 YFSETQ.

The CDR3 spells CASSVNQETQYF. In nucleotides, the CDR3 is TGTGCCAGCAGCGTTAACCAAGAGACCCAGTACTTC. The V gene is TRBV9, the J gene TRBJ2-5; D not resolved. V lost 2 bases and J 0 bases, leaving 2 bases between the germline ends. From germline, CDR1 is SGDLS and CDR2 YYNGEE. CDR3 size: 12 residues. The full variable domain, with the rest looked up from reference TRBV9 and TRBJ2-5, is DSGVTQTPKHLITATGQRVTLRCSPRSGDLSVYWYQQSLDQGLQFLIQYYNGEERAKGNILERFSAQQFPDLHSELNLSSLELGDSALYFCASSVNQETQYFGPGTRLLVL.

This clonotype came up a few times. The rearrangement links TRBV5-1 to TRBJ1-1; TRBD1 might be the D (5 bases). Germline lookup yields CDR1 SGHRS and CDR2 YFSETQ. V was shortened by 4 bases and J by 3 bases, with 22 bases between the two germline ends. The CDR3 spans 17 residues. The DNA for the CDR3 is TGCGCCAGCAGCCGGTGGGTCCCTGGGACTGGTGACACTGAAGCTTTCTTT. Protein: CASSRWVPGTGDTEAFF.

The rearrangement links TRBV20-1 to TRBJ2-7; D remains ambiguous. The CDR3 runs to 11 residues. CDR1 is DFQATT and CDR2 is SNEGSKA in the germline V gene (reference sequence). V was clipped by 5 bases and J by 3 bases, with 8 bases between them. In DNA, the CDR3 is TGCAGTGCTCCCAGTCACTACGAGCAGTACTTC. As protein: CSAPSHYEQYF.

The V call is TRBV6-5, the J call TRBJ1-2; tentatively, D is TRBD1 (6 bases). Trimming pared 2 bases from V and 3 bases from J, leaving 7 bases between. Germline lookup yields CDR1 MNHEY and CDR2 SVGAGI. This CDR3 comprises 13 residues. CDR3 protein: CASSYKGDYGYTF. The CDR3 region has the DNA TGTGCCAGCAGTTACAAGGGGGACTATGGCTACACCTTC.